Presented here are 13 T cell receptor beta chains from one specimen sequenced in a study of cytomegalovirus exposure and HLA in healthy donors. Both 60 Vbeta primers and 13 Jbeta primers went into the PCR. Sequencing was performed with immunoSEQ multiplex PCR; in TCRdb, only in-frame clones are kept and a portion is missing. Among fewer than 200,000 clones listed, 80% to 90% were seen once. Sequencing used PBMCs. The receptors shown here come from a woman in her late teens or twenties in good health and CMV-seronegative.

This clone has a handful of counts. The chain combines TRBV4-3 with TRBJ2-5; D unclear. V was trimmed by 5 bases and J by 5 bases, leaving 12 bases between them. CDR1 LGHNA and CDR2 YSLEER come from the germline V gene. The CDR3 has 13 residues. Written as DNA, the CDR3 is TGCGCCAGCAGCTTAAGCGAGCGTGAGACCCAGTACTTC. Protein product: CASSLSERETQYF.

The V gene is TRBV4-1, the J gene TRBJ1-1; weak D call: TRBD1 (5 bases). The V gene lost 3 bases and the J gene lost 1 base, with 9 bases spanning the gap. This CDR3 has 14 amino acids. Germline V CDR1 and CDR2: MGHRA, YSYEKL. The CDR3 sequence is CASSHPQANTEAFF. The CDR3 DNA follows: TGCGCCAGCAGCCACCCACAGGCGAACACTGAAGCTTTCTTT.

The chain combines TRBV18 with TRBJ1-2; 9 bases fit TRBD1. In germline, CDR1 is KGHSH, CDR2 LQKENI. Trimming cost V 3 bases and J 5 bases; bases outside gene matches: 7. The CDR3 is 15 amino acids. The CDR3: CASSPKQGARYGYTF. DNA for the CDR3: TGTGCCAGCTCACCTAAACAGGGGGCTCGGTATGGCTACACCTTC.

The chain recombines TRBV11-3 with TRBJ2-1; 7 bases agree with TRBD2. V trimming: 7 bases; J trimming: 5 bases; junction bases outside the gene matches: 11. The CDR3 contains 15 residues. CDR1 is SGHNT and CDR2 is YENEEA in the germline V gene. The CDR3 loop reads CASTSPRLADNEQFF. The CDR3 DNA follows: TGTGCCAGCACCTCACCCCGGCTAGCGGACAATGAGCAGTTCTTC. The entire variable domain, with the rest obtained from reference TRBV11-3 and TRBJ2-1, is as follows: EAGVVQSPRYKIIEKKQPVAFWCNPISGHNTLYWYLQNLGQGPELLIRYENEEAVDDSQLPKDRFSAERLKGVDSTLKIQPAELGDSAVYLCASTSPRLADNEQFFGPGTRLTVL.

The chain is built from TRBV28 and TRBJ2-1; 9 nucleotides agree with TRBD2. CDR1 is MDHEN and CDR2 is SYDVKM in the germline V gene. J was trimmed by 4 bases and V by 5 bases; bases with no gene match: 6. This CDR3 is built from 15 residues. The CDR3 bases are TGTGCCAGCAGTGCATTGGCGGGAGGGTACAATGAGCAGTTCTTC. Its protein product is CASSALAGGYNEQFF.

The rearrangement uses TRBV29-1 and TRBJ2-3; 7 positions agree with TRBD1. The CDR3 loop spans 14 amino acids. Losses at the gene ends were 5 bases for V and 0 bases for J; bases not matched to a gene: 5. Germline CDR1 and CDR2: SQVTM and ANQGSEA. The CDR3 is CSVRDSSSTDTQYF. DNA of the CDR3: TGCAGCGTTCGGGACAGCTCTAGCACAGATACGCAGTATTTT.

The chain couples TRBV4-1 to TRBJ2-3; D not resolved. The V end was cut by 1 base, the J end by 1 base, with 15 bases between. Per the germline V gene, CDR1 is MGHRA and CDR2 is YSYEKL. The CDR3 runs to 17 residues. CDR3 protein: CASSQGFETSRTDTQYF. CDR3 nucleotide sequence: TGCGCCAGCAGCCAAGGGTTCGAGACTTCCCGCACAGATACGCAGTATTTT.

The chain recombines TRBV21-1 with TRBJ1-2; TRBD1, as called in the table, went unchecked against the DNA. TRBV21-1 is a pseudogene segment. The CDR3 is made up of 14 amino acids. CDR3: CASRTPDTVYGYTF. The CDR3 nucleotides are TGTGCCAGCAGAACCCCGGACACCGTTTATGGCTACACCTTC.

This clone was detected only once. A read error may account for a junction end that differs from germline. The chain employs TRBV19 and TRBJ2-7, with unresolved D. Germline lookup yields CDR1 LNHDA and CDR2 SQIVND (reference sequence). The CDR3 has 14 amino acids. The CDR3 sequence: CASSRRISSYEQYF. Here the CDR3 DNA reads TGTGCCAGTAGTCGCCGAATAAGCTCCTATGAGCAGTACTTC.

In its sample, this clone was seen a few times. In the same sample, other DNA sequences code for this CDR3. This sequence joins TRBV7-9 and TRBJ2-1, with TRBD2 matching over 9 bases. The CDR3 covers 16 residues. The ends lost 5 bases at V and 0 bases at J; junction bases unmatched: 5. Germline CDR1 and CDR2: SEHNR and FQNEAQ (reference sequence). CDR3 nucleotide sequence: TGTGCCAGCAGCCCCCTAGCGGGAAGCTCCTACAATGAGCAGTTCTTC. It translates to CASSPLAGSSYNEQFF.

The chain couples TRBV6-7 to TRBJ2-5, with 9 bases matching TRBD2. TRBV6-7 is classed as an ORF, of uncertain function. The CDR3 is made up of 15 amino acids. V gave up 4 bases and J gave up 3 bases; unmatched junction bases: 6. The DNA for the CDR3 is TGTGCCAGCAGTTCCGTGACTAGCGGAAAAGAGACCCAGTACTTC. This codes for CASSSVTSGKETQYF.

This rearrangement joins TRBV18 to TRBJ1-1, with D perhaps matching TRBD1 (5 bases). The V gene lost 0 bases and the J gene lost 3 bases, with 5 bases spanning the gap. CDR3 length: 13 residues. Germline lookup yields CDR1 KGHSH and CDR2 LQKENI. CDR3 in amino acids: CASSPPGDTEAFF. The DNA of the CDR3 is TGTGCCAGCTCACCACCAGGGGACACTGAAGCTTTCTTT.

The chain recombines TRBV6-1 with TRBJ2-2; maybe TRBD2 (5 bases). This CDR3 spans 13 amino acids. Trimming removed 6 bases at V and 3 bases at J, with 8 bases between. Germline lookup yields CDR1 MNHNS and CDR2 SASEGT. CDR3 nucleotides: TGTGCCAGCAGGGGAGTCGACACCGGGGAGCTGTTTTTT. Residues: CASRGVDTGELFF.